This TCR beta chain was documented in a study of blood T cells in healthy people across ages. Findings and caveats of the study: Unsorted PBMC input precluded a conclusive naive versus antigen-experienced comparison. Significant beta diversity loss was already apparent by age approximately 38, declining roughly linearly.

It was with a sample-barcoded 5' primer and a J-beta primer mix that a second PCR of roughly 6 to 11 cycles was run. TCRdb re-called the 5' RACE reads through MiXCR, storing one row per CDR3 protein. The repertoire holds around 800,000 distinct CDR3 sequences, with approximately 48% as singletons. The CDR3 is made up of 15 amino acids. CDR1 and CDR2 from the germline V gene are KGHSH and LQKENI. Trimming left V 3 bases short and J 4 bases short, with 15 bases between. Note on this clonotype: Its antigen is unknown.

V is TRBV18 and J is TRBJ2-5; D unresolved. Material for sequencing was blood. The receptor was derived from a man between 60 and 75 years old in good health. CDR3 residues: CASSPVPSRPETQYF. The CDR3 DNA follows: TGTGCCAGCTCACCTGTACCCTCGAGACCAGAGACCCAGTACTTC. Combining the CDR3 with reference TRBV18 and TRBJ2-5 gives the whole variable domain NAGVMQNPRHLVRRRGQEARLRCSPMKGHSHVYWYRQLPEEGLKFMVYLQKENIIDESGMPKERFSAEFPKEGPSILRIQQVVRGDSAAYFCASSPVPSRPETQYFGPGTRLLVL.